This TCR beta chain was found in a study of blood T cell repertoires in COVID-19. Study-wide background: Samples of COVID-19 (acute and convalescent) were obtained from the United States, Italy and Spain. The cDNA or gDNA used as material had been derived from T cells, B-cell-depleted T cells, or PBMCs.

In the source study's methods: Estimated nucleated cell counts came from reference gene primer amplification. The method was immunoSEQ multiplex PCR; TCRdb's version includes in-frame clones alone and lacks a portion of them. That table supplies the V and J calls and clone size; D and trimming were determined from the DNA. The table shows roughly 230,000 clones, with 80% to 90% occurring only once. CDR3 length: 12 residues. In germline, CDR1 is SEHNR, CDR2 FQNEAQ (reference sequence). V lost 1 base and J 8 bases, leaving 8 bases between the germline ends. The clonotype originates from a woman older than 75 with COVID-19, enrolled during active disease. Sequenced: peripheral blood. The chain links TRBV7-9 to TRBJ1-2, with D perhaps TRBD1 (5 bases). As DNA, the CDR3 is TGTGCCAGCAGCTTAGGACAGATAGGCTACACCTTC. Its protein is CASSLGQIGYTF.